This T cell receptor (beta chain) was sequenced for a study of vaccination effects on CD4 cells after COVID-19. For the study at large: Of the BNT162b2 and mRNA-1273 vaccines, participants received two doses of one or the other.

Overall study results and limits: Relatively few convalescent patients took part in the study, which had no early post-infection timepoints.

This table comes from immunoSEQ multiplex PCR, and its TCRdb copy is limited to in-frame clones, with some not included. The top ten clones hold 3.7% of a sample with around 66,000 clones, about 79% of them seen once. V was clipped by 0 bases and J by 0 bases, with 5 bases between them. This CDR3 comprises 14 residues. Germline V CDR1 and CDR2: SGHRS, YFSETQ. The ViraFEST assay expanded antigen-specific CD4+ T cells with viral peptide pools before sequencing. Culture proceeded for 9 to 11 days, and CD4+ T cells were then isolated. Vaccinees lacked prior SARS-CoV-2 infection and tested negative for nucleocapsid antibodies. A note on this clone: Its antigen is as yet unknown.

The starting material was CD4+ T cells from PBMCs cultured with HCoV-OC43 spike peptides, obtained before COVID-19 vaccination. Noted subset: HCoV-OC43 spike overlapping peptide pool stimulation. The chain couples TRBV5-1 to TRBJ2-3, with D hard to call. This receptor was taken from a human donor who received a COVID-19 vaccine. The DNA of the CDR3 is TGCGCCAGCAGCTTGGTTGCTAGCACAGATACGCAGTATTTT. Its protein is CASSLVASTDTQYF.